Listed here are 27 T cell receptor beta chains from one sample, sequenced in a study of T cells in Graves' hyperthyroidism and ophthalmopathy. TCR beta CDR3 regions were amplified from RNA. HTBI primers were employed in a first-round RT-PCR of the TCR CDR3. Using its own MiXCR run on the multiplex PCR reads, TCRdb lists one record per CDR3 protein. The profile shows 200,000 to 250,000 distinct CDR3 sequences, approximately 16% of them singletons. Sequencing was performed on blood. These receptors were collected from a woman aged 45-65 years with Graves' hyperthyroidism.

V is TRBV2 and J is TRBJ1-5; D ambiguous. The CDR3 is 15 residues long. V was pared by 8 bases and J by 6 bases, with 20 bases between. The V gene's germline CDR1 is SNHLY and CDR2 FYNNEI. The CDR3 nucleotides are TGTGCCAGCGCATGGCTTGACATCGAGAGTCAGCCCCAGCATTTT. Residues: CASAWLDIESQPQHF.

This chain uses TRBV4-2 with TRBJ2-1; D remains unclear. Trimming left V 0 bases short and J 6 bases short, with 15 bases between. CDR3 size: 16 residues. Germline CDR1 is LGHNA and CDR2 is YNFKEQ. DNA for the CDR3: TGTGCCAGCAGCCAAGATAGGACCCTCAGAGGCAATGAGCAGTTCTTC. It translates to CASSQDRTLRGNEQFF.

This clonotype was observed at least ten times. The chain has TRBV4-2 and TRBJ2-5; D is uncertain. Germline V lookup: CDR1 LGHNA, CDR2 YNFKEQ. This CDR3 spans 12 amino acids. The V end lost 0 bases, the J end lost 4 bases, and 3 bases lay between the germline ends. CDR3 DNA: TGTGCCAGCAGCCAAGACCTAGAGACCCAGTACTTC. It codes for CASSQDLETQYF.

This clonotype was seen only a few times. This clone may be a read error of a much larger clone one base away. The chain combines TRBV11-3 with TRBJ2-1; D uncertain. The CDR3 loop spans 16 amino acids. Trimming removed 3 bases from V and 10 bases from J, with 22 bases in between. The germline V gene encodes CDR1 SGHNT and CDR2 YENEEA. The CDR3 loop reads CASSFDGLGVLSEQFF. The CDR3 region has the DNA TGTGCCAGCAGCTTCGATGGGCTAGGTGTTCTCTCCGAGCAGTTCTTC.

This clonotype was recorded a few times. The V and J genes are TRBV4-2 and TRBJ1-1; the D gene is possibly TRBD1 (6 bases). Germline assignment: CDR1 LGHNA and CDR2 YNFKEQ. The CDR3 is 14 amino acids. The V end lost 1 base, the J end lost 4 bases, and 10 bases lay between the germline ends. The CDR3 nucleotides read TGTGCCAGCAGCCAAGCCGGGGGGCGCACTGAAGCTTTCTTT. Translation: CASSQAGGRTEAFF.

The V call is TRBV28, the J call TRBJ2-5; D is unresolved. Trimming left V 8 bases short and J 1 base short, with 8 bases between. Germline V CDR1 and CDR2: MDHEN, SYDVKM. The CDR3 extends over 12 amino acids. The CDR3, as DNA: TGTGCCAGCCACACCTCCCAAGAGACCCAGTACTTC. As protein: CASHTSQETQYF.

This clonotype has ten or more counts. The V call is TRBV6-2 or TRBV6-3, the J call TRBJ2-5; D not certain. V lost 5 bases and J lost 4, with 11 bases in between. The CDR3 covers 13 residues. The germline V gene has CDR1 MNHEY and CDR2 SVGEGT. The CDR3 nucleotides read TGTGCCAGCAGTCCCGAAGTTGGAGAGACCCAGTACTTC. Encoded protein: CASSPEVGETQYF.

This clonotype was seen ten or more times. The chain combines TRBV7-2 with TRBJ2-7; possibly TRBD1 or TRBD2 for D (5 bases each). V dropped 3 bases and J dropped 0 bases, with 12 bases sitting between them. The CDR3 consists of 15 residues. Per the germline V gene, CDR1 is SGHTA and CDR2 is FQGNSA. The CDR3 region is CASSFGRGSSYEQYF. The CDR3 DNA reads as TGTGCCAGCAGCTTCGGCCGGGGCAGCTCCTACGAGCAGTACTTC.

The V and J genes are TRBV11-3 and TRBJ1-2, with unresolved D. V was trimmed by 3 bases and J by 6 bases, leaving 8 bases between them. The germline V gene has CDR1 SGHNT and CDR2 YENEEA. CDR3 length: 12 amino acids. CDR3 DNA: TGTGCCAGCAGCTTCAGGAGGAATGGCTACACCTTC. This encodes CASSFRRNGYTF. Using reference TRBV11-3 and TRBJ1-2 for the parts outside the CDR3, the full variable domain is EAGVVQSPRYKIIEKKQPVAFWCNPISGHNTLYWYLQNLGQGPELLIRYENEEAVDDSQLPKDRFSAERLKGVDSTLKIQPAELGDSAVYLCASSFRRNGYTFGSGTRLTVV.

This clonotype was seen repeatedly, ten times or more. The chain's CDR3 is CSAVITLTGRGDTQYF. CDR3 nucleotide sequence: TGCAGTGCAGTAATAACCCTGACGGGCCGCGGGGATACGCAGTATTTT. This chain joins TRBV20-1 and TRBJ2-3; TRBD2 is a possible D gene (5 bases). The CDR3 covers 16 residues. The V and J ends lost 6 bases and 6 bases respectively, with 25 bases between them. CDR1 DFQATT and CDR2 SNEGSKA come from the germline V gene (reference sequence).

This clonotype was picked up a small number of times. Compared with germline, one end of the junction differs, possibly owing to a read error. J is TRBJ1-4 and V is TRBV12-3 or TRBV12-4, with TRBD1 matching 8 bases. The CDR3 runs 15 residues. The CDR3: CACSQPGTGLLKLFF. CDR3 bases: TGTGCCTGCAGTCAACCCGGGACAGGACTCCTTAAACTGTTTTTT.

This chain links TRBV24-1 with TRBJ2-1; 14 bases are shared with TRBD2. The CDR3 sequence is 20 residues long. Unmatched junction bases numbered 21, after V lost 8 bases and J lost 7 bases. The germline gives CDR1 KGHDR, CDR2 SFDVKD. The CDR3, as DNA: TGTGCCACCAAAGTGGAAAGAGGGACTAGCGGGAGCGTGGTAGATAATGAGCAGTTCTTC. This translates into CATKVERGTSGSVVDNEQFF.

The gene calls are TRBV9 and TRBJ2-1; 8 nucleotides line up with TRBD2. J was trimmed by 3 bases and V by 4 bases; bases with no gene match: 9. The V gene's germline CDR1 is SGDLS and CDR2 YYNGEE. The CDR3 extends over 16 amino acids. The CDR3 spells CASSPGPGGVYNEQFF. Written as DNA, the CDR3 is TGTGCCAGCAGCCCAGGCCCCGGGGGGGTCTACAATGAGCAGTTCTTC.

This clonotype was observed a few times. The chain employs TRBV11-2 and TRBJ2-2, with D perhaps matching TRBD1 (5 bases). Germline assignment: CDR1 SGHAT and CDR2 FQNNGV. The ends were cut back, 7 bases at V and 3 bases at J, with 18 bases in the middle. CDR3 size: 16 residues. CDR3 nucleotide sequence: TGTGCCAGCACTCGAAGTGTGGGCAGGGACACCGGGGAGCTGTTTTTT. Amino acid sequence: CASTRSVGRDTGELFF.

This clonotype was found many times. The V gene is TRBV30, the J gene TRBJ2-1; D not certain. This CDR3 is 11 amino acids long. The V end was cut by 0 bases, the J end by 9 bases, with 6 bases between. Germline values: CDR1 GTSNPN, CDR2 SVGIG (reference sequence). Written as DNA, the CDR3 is TGTGCCTGGAGTGTACAGAGTGAGCAGTTCTTC. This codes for CAWSVQSEQFF. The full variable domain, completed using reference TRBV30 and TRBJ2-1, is SQTIHQWPATLVQPVGSPLSLECTVEGTSNPNLYWYRQAAGRGLQLLFYSVGIGQISSEVPQNLSASRPQDRQFILSSKKLLLSDSGFYLCAWSVQSEQFFGPGTRLTVL.

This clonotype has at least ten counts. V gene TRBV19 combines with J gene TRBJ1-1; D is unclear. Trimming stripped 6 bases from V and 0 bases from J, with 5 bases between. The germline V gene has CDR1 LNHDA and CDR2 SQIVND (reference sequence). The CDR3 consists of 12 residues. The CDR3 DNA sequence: TGTGCCAGTAGCATGCTGAACACTGAAGCTTTCTTT. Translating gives CASSMLNTEAFF.

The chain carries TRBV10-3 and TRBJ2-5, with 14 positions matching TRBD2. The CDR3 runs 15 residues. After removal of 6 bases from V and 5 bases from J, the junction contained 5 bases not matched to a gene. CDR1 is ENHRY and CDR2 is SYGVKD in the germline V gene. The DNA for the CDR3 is TGTGCCATCAGCGGGACTAGCGGGAGTCTTGAGACCCAGTACTTC. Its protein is CAISGTSGSLETQYF.

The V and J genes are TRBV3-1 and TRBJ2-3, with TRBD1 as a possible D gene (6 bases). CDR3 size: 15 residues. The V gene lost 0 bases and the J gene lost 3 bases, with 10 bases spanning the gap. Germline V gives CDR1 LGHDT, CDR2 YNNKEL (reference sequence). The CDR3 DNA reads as TGTGCCAGCAGCCAAGAAGTCGGACAGACAGATACGCAGTATTTT. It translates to CASSQEVGQTDTQYF.

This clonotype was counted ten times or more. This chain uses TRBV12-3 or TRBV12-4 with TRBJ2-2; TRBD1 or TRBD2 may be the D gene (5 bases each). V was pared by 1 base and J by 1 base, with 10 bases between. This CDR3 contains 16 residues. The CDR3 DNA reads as TGTGCCAGCAGTTTAGGGGGACGGTGGAACACCGGGGAGCTGTTTTTT. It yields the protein CASSLGGRWNTGELFF.

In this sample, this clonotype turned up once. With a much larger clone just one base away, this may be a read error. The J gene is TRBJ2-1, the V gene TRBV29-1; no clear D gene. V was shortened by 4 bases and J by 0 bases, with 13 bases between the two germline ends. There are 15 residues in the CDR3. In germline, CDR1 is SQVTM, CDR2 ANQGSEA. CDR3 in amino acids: CSVASISISYNEQFF. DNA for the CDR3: TGCAGCGTTGCATCGATTTCTATCTCCTACAATGAGCAGTTCTTC.

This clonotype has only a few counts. This CDR3 is CSSRGGAGPTDTQYF. The CDR3 nucleotides read TGCAGCTCCAGAGGGGGGGCAGGGCCCACAGATACGCAGTATTTT. J is TRBJ2-3 and V is TRBV29-1; a possible D gene is TRBD2 (7 bases). The ends were cut back, 8 bases at V and 2 bases at J, with 20 bases in the middle. Germline V gene lookup returns CDR1 SQVTM and CDR2 ANQGSEA. The CDR3 runs 15 residues.

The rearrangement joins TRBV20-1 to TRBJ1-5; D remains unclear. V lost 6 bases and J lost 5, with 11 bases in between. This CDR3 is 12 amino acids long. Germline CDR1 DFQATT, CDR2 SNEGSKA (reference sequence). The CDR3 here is CSAKVEDQPQHF. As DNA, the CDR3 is TGCAGTGCCAAAGTCGAGGATCAGCCCCAGCATTTT.

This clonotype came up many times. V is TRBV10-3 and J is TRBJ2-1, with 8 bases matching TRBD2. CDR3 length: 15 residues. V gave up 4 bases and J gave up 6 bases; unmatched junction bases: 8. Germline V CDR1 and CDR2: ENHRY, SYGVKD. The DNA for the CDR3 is TGTGCCATCAGTGGTATTAGCGGGGACTTCAATGAGCAGTTCTTC. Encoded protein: CAISGISGDFNEQFF.

The CDR3 DNA sequence: TGTGCCAGCAGCGCCGAAGGGGGCACCATATATTTT. It specifies CASSAEGGTIYF. The chain links TRBV9 to TRBJ1-3; possible D gene TRBD1, 6 bases. Germline V gives CDR1 SGDLS, CDR2 YYNGEE. This CDR3 is 12 amino acids long. V was clipped by 3 bases and J by 9 bases, with 10 bases between them.

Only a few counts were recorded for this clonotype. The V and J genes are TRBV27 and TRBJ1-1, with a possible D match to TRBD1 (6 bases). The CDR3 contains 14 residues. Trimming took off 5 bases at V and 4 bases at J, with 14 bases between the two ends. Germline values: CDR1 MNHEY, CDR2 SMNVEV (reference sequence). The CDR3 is CASSTGWRGTEAFF. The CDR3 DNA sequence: TGTGCCAGCAGTACAGGGTGGAGAGGCACTGAAGCTTTCTTT.

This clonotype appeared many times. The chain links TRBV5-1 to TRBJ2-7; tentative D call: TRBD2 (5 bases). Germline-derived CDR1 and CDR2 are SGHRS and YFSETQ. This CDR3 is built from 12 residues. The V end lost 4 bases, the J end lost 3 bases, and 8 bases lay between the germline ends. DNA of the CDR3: TGCGCCAGCAGCCTTGACTACTACGAGCAGTACTTC. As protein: CASSLDYYEQYF.

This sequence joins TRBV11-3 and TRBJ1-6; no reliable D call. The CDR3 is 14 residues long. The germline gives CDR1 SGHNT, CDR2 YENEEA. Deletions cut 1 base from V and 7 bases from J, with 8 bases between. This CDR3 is CASSLASSNSPLHF. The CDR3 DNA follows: TGTGCCAGCAGCTTAGCTAGTTCCAATTCACCCCTCCACTTT.